This T cell receptor (beta chain) was found in a study of OX40 agonist ivuxolimab in advanced cancers. Sequencing was performed with immunoSEQ multiplex PCR; in TCRdb, only in-frame clones are kept and a portion is missing. The sample lists 30,000 to 40,000 clones, approximately 89% occurring once. This specimen consisted of CD4+ or CD8+ T cells sorted from blood, obtained in a trial of the OX40 agonist ivuxolimab. The source of this sequence is an adult with an advanced solid tumor such as melanoma, head and neck, liver or kidney cancer.

CDR3 loop: CASSPGRGLYEQYF. Written as DNA, the CDR3 is TGTGCCAGCAGCCCGGGACGGGGACTATACGAGCAGTACTTC. V and J are TRBV5-4 and TRBJ2-7, with 7 bases that match TRBD2. This CDR3 has 14 amino acids. With V trimmed by 4 bases and J by 4 bases, 8 bases remained unmatched. Germline V lookup: CDR1 SGHNT, CDR2 YYREEE (reference sequence).